The 22 T cell receptor beta chains presented below share a single source sample, sequenced in a study of cytomegalovirus exposure and HLA in healthy donors. Use of 60 Vbeta and 13 Jbeta primers characterized the PCR. Clones were sequenced by immunoSEQ multiplex PCR, and TCRdb holds only the in-frame ones, with some missing. This sample has roughly 100,000 clones, with roughly 12% found just once. Sequencing was done on a sample of PBMCs. The origin of the receptors is a man in his forties in good health and CMV-seropositive.

V gene TRBV11-2 combines with J gene TRBJ2-7; 7 bases line up with TRBD1. V dropped 6 bases and J dropped 0; count of bases not matched to a gene: 8. Germline values: CDR1 SGHAT, CDR2 FQNNGV. The CDR3 totals 15 residues. CDR3: CASSPDRSPSYEQYF. The CDR3 nucleotides are TGTGCCAGCAGTCCGGACAGGTCCCCCTCCTACGAGCAGTACTTC.

This clone occurred a few times. The gene calls are TRBV2 and TRBJ2-7, with D possibly being TRBD2 (6 bases). V dropped 4 bases and J dropped 3 bases, with 10 bases sitting between them. This CDR3 region has 13 residues. Germline V gives CDR1 SNHLY, CDR2 FYNNEI. CDR3 amino acids: CASSGAGNYEQYF. The CDR3 bases are TGTGCCAGCAGTGGGGCGGGGAACTACGAGCAGTACTTC.

V is TRBV5-1 and J is TRBJ2-7; D gene ambiguous. Germline CDR1 is SGHRS and CDR2 is YFSETQ. The CDR3 loop spans 13 amino acids. Trimming removed 4 bases from V and 6 bases from J, with 14 bases in between. CDR3 loop: CASSLNSFSEQYF. CDR3 nucleotide sequence: TGCGCCAGCAGCCTAAACTCGTTTTCCGAGCAGTACTTC.

This chain links TRBV5-4 with TRBJ1-1, with D hard to call. With 4 bases removed from V and 1 base from J, the gap between germline ends came to 5 bases. CDR1 and CDR2 from the germline V gene are SGHNT and YYREEE (reference sequence). The CDR3 is 12 amino acids. The CDR3 DNA reads TGTGCCAGCAGCCCCTGGAACACTGAAGCTTTCTTT. This translates into CASSPWNTEAFF.

This clone was counted between two and nine times. The chain uses TRBV7-9 and TRBJ1-3, with 8 bases aligning to TRBD1. Germline V lookup: CDR1 SEHNR, CDR2 FQNEAQ (reference sequence). The CDR3 runs to 17 residues. V trimming: 6 bases; J trimming: 0 bases; junction bases outside the gene matches: 10. The CDR3 region is CASRQIDRGLSGNTIYF. DNA for the CDR3: TGTGCCAGCAGGCAGATAGACAGGGGTCTCTCTGGAAACACCATATATTTT.

This rearrangement joins TRBV5-1 to TRBJ2-5; D is perhaps TRBD1 (6 bases). TRBJ2-7 matches the DNA end more closely, so the J call is doubtful. Looked up from germline, CDR1 is SGHRS and CDR2 is YFSETQ. The CDR3 is 13 residues long. The CDR3 region is CASSLQGSYEQYF. CDR3 nucleotides: TGCGCCAGCAGCCTGCAGGGGTCCTACGAGCAGTACTTC.

The chain is built from TRBV5-1 and TRBJ2-7; possible D gene TRBD2, 6 bases. This CDR3 spans 14 amino acids. V was pared by 3 bases and J by 4 bases, with 14 bases between. Germline V lookup: CDR1 SGHRS, CDR2 YFSETQ. The CDR3 bases are TGCGCCAGCAGCTCCGGGGGTACGTCGTACGAGCAGTACTTC. The encoded protein is CASSSGGTSYEQYF.

A few counts support this clone. The chain recombines TRBV2 with TRBJ1-5, with 10 bases fitting TRBD1. V lost 7 bases and J lost 9; bases outside the gene matches: 15. The CDR3 is 16 amino acids. The germline CDR1 and CDR2 sequences are SNHLY and FYNNEI. The CDR3 sequence: CASTEQGTGAAGPQHF. The CDR3 nucleotides read TGTGCCAGCACCGAACAAGGGACAGGGGCCGCCGGGCCCCAGCATTTT.

The sample holds a few counts of this clone. The chain couples TRBV29-1 to TRBJ2-1; D remains ambiguous. The CDR3 extends over 14 amino acids. Germline V gene lookup returns CDR1 SQVTM and CDR2 ANQGSEA. Trimming pared 5 bases from V and 0 bases from J, leaving 11 bases between. The CDR3 DNA sequence: TGCAGCGTTACCCGCGCGAGCTCCTACAATGAGCAGTTCTTC. Translated, it gives CSVTRASSYNEQFF.

The gene calls are TRBV6-1 and TRBJ2-1, with 9 bases that match TRBD2. V lost 4 bases and J lost 4; bases outside the gene matches: 11. Germline-derived CDR1 and CDR2 are MNHNS and SASEGT. The CDR3 spans 17 residues. The chain's CDR3 is CASSGFATSGTYNEQFF. CDR3 coding DNA: TGTGCCAGCAGTGGCTTCGCGACTAGCGGAACTTACAATGAGCAGTTCTTC.

The V gene is TRBV2, the J gene TRBJ2-5; 7 bases agree with TRBD1. Germline V CDR1 and CDR2: SNHLY, FYNNEI. This CDR3 is built from 16 residues. Losses at the gene ends were 7 bases for V and 1 base for J; bases not matched to a gene: 12. The CDR3 DNA is TGTGCCAGCATCCTCGACCAGACAGGGTTCCAAGAGACCCAGTACTTC. It specifies CASILDQTGFQETQYF.

The CDR3 protein is CASSSASGRLGELFF. The CDR3, as DNA: TGTGCCAGCAGCTCGGCTAGCGGGAGGCTCGGGGAGCTGTTTTTT. This rearrangement joins TRBV7-2 to TRBJ2-2; 11 nucleotides align to TRBD2. This CDR3 is built from 15 residues. Germline lookup yields CDR1 SGHTA and CDR2 FQGNSA. With V trimmed by 4 bases and J by 7 bases, 5 bases remained unmatched.

A remark on this clone: Other nucleotide sequences in the sample specify the same CDR3. The chain joins TRBV4-1 to TRBJ1-4; 11 bases map to TRBD1. The CDR3 spans 16 residues. The V segment lost 0 bases and the J segment 8 bases; nucleotides outside the gene matches: 5. Germline V gene lookup returns CDR1 MGHRA and CDR2 YSYEKL. The CDR3 DNA reads TGCGCCAGCAGCCAAGATCGGGGGACAGGGGGAGAAAAACTGTTTTTT. As protein: CASSQDRGTGGEKLFF.

This chain uses TRBV18 with TRBJ2-1; 14 positions match TRBD2. The length of the CDR3 is 15 residues. V shed 4 bases, J shed 8 bases, and the junction held 4 bases outside the gene matches. Per germline, CDR1 KGHSH and CDR2 LQKENI. The CDR3: CASSLGLAGDDEQFF. CDR3 DNA sequence: TGTGCCAGCTCACTGGGACTAGCGGGAGACGATGAGCAGTTCTTC.

The V call is TRBV2, the J call TRBJ2-1, with 9 positions matching TRBD2. The J segment lost 3 bases and the V segment lost 3 bases, leaving 3 bases of the junction unmatched. The germline gives CDR1 SNHLY, CDR2 FYNNEI. There are 15 residues in the CDR3. The CDR3 loop reads CASSETSGLYNEQFF. CDR3 in DNA: TGTGCCAGCAGTGAGACTAGCGGCCTCTACAATGAGCAGTTCTTC. Complete variable domain (other parts from reference TRBV2 and TRBJ2-1): EPEVTQTPSHQVTQMGQEVILRCVPISNHLYFYWYRQILGQKVEFLVSFYNNEISEKSEIFDDQFSVERPDGSNFTLKIRSTKLEDSAMYFCASSETSGLYNEQFFGPGTRLTVL.

This chain links TRBV19 with TRBJ2-3; 10 bases align to TRBD2. Germline V gene data show CDR1 as LNHDA and CDR2 as SQIVND (reference sequence). J lost 3 bases, V lost 11 bases, and 14 bases had no gene match. The CDR3 is 16 amino acids. The CDR3 loop reads CAASMGTSGVTDTQYF. CDR3 in DNA: TGTGCCGCGAGTATGGGAACTAGCGGGGTGACAGATACGCAGTATTTT.

There are a few counts of this clone. The gene calls are TRBV5-1 and TRBJ2-5, with 7 bases fitting TRBD1. CDR1 and CDR2 (germline): SGHRS, YFSETQ. With 4 bases clipped from V and 2 bases from J, the junction kept 5 bases outside the gene matches. The CDR3 runs 14 residues. The CDR3 sequence: CASSPDREQETQYF. The DNA for the CDR3 is TGCGCCAGCAGCCCCGACAGGGAGCAAGAGACCCAGTACTTC. Full variable domain (missing parts from reference TRBV5-1 and TRBJ2-5): KAGVTQTPRYLIKTRGQQVTLSCSPISGHRSVSWYQQTPGQGLQFLFEYFSETQRNKGNFPGRFSGRQFSNSRSEMNVSTLELGDSALYLCASSPDREQETQYFGPGTRLLVL.

This clone was observed a handful of times. This chain links TRBV18 with TRBJ2-3, with 12 bases that match TRBD2. Trimming took 2 bases from V and 6 from J; bases not matched to a gene: 3. CDR3 size: 15 residues. The germline CDR1 and CDR2 sequences are KGHSH and LQKENI. In DNA form, the CDR3 reads TGTGCCAGCTCACCAGCCCTAGCGGGAGGGGATACGCAGTATTTT. It yields the protein CASSPALAGGDTQYF.

The chain combines TRBV19 with TRBJ2-1, with D tentatively TRBD1 (6 bases). The CDR3 covers 15 residues. The germline V gene has CDR1 LNHDA and CDR2 SQIVND (reference sequence). Trimming removed 10 bases at V and 5 bases at J, with 21 bases between. CDR3 sequence reads: CATATGTATNNEQFF. CDR3 DNA sequence: TGTGCCACCGCTACAGGGACGGCGACGAACAATGAGCAGTTCTTC. The full variable domain, with the rest looked up from reference TRBV19 and TRBJ2-1, is DGGITQSPKYLFRKEGQNVTLSCEQNLNHDAMYWYRQDPGQGLRLIYYSQIVNDFQKGDIAEGYSVSREKKESFPLTVTSAQKNPTAFYLCATATGTATNNEQFFGPGTRLTVL.

This clone was seen a handful of times. This sequence joins TRBV28 and TRBJ1-5; D remains unclear. Germline V gene data show CDR1 as MDHEN and CDR2 as SYDVKM. The CDR3 runs to 13 residues. V lost 3 bases, J lost 0 bases, and 3 bases lay in between. Here the CDR3 DNA reads TGTGCCAGCAGTTTCTATAGCAATCAGCCCCAGCATTTT. Translation: CASSFYSNQPQHF.

This chain joins TRBV9 and TRBJ1-5; 10 nucleotides line up with TRBD1. The CDR3 is made up of 15 amino acids. Germline lookup yields CDR1 SGDLS and CDR2 YYNGEE. J was trimmed by 11 bases and V by 0 bases; bases with no gene match: 8. This chain's CDR3 is CASSVGGTGAEAQHF. CDR3 nucleotides: TGTGCCAGCAGCGTAGGGGGGACAGGGGCCGAAGCCCAGCATTTT.

The chain couples TRBV10-3 to TRBJ2-7, with D maybe TRBD1 (5 bases). Germline lookup yields CDR1 ENHRY and CDR2 SYGVKD. The length of the CDR3 is 12 residues. V lost 4 bases, J lost 3 bases, and 7 bases lay in between. This chain's CDR3 is CAISVTVYEQYF. The CDR3 DNA reads TGTGCCATCAGTGTGACAGTCTACGAGCAGTACTTC.